The sequence of this TCR beta chain was determined in a study of T cells in localized non-small cell lung cancer. The protocol was immunoSEQ multiplex PCR, while the TCRdb copy is restricted to in-frame clones and leaves out a portion. This sample has about 40,000 clones, with around 87% found just once. This CDR3 spans 14 amino acids. Germline trimming cut 4 bases from V and 7 bases from J; bases unmatched to any gene: 9. CDR1 is SGDLS, CDR2 YYNGEE, per germline. The material sequenced was peripheral blood, taken before any cancer treatment. The chain has TRBV9 and TRBJ1-2; 8 bases match TRBD1. The clonotype comes from a man aged 18-55 years with stage I lung adenocarcinoma. DNA for the CDR3: TGTGCCAGCAGCACAAGGACAGGACAGGGTGGCTACACCTTC. Translation gives CASSTRTGQGGYTF. The full variable domain, completed using reference TRBV9 and TRBJ1-2, is DSGVTQTPKHLITATGQRVTLRCSPRSGDLSVYWYQQSLDQGLQFLIQYYNGEERAKGNILERFSAQQFPDLHSELNLSSLELGDSALYFCASSTRTGQGGYTFGSGTRLTVV.